The 19 T cell receptor beta chains presented below share a single source sample, sequenced in a study of T cell repertoires in cytomegalovirus infection. Using its own MiXCR run on the reads, TCRdb lists one record per CDR3 protein. The table shows more than 150,000 distinct CDR3 sequences, with about 21% occurring only once. Sequencing used PBMCs. The source of these receptors is a human donor in good health (CMV status not recorded). Some clones in this sample may be carry-over from other donors' samples.

V gene TRBV5-1 combines with J gene TRBJ1-1; 9 bases match TRBD1. Germline trimming cut 4 bases from V and 1 base from J; bases unmatched to any gene: 8. The CDR3 sequence is 16 residues long. CDR1 SGHRS and CDR2 YFSETQ come from the germline V gene. The DNA of the CDR3 is TGCGCCAGCAGCCCCGGTACAGGGGGCGCGAACACTGAAGCTTTCTTT. Amino acid sequence: CASSPGTGGANTEAFF.

This clonotype was recorded at least ten times. The chain couples TRBV7-7 to TRBJ1-2; D perhaps matches TRBD1 (6 bases). The V end lost 1 base, the J end lost 7 bases, and 22 bases lay between the germline ends. CDR3 length: 17 amino acids. Germline V CDR1 and CDR2: SSHAT, FNYEAQ (reference sequence). The CDR3 DNA reads as TGTGCCAGCAGCTTAGGGAAACCGGGACAACCGAGGGGTGGCTACACCTTC. It yields the protein CASSLGKPGQPRGGYTF.

In this sample, this clonotype turned up a few times. The chain recombines TRBV6-2 or TRBV6-3 with TRBJ2-5, with 14 bases that match TRBD2. The CDR3 has 18 residues. Germline CDR1 reads MNHEY; CDR2 reads SVGEGT. J gave up 1 base and V 5 bases, and 9 bases lay outside the gene matches. DNA of the CDR3: TGTGCCAGCAGTCAGCGGACTAGCGGGAGGCCTTTCCAAGAGACCCAGTACTTC. This sequence encodes CASSQRTSGRPFQETQYF.

This clonotype was seen at least ten times. The rearrangement uses TRBV7-8 and TRBJ1-1; D remains unclear. The V gene's germline CDR1 is SGHVS and CDR2 FQNEAQ. This CDR3 has 17 residues. V shed 5 bases and J shed 1 base, with 20 bases lying between them. CDR3 DNA sequence: TGTGCCAGCAGCCGTGGGTTATCGGGAAATCGGAACACTGAAGCTTTCTTT. Translation: CASSRGLSGNRNTEAFF.

This clonotype was observed a few times. This rearrangement joins TRBV14 to TRBJ2-7; 13 bases are shared with TRBD2. V was clipped by 5 bases and J by 0 bases; unmatched bases: 4. Germline V CDR1 and CDR2: SGHDN, FVKESK. The CDR3 runs 16 residues. The CDR3 reads CASSGLAGDSSYEQYF. The CDR3 nucleotides are TGTGCCAGCAGCGGACTAGCGGGAGACTCCTCCTACGAGCAGTACTTC.

The V gene is TRBV5-1, the J gene TRBJ2-1, with TRBD1 identical over 9 bases. The CDR3 spans 15 residues. The V segment lost 4 bases and the J segment 1 base; nucleotides outside the gene matches: 3. Germline values: CDR1 SGHRS, CDR2 YFSETQ. The CDR3 DNA follows: TGCGCCAGCAGCCAGGGACAGGGATCCTACAATGAGCAGTTCTTC. The encoded protein is CASSQGQGSYNEQFF.

Comments on this clonotype: A clone one base away is much larger, so this may be a read error. The chain uses TRBV19 and TRBJ2-2, with 7 bases that match TRBD1. J gave up 2 bases and V 8 bases, and 2 bases lay outside the gene matches. Germline V CDR1 and CDR2: LNHDA, SQIVND (reference sequence). The CDR3 has 13 amino acids. The CDR3 DNA follows: TGTGCCAGTGGGGACAGAAACACCGGGGAGCTGTTTTTT. This encodes CASGDRNTGELFF.

This clonotype has at least ten counts. J is TRBJ2-3 and V is TRBV7-2, with TRBD2 as a possible D gene (6 bases). This CDR3 contains 14 residues. V lost 8 bases and J lost 0, with 12 bases in between. CDR1 is SGHTA, CDR2 FQGNSA, per germline. The CDR3 coding sequence is TGTGCCAGCGGAGGGGTTCGGAGCACAGATACGCAGTATTTT. Translation: CASGGVRSTDTQYF.

This clonotype has a count of ten or more. V and J are TRBV7-8 and TRBJ1-1; 9 positions agree with TRBD1. This CDR3 has 14 amino acids. V lost 5 bases, J lost 5 bases, and 6 bases stayed unmatched. The germline V gene encodes CDR1 SGHVS and CDR2 FQNEAQ. The chain's CDR3 is CASSTGGFWTEAFF. In DNA, the CDR3 is TGTGCCAGCAGCACAGGGGGCTTCTGGACTGAAGCTTTCTTT.

This clonotype was counted ten times or more. The chain uses TRBV7-6 and TRBJ2-5; TRBD1 agrees at 7 bases. CDR3 size: 16 residues. V lost 2 bases to trimming and J lost 2 bases; unmatched junction nucleotides: 8. Germline values: CDR1 SGHVS, CDR2 FNYEAQ. CDR3 sequence reads: CASSLRVTQGQETQYF. The CDR3 coding sequence is TGTGCCAGCAGCTTACGGGTCACACAGGGGCAAGAGACCCAGTACTTC.

This clonotype was counted between two and nine times. This chain uses TRBV19 with TRBJ2-1; 7 bases align to TRBD2. The V gene end was trimmed by 9 bases and the J gene end by 2 bases; junction bases not matched to a gene: 13. Germline values: CDR1 LNHDA, CDR2 SQIVND (reference sequence). The length of the CDR3 is 16 residues. For the CDR3, the DNA is TGTGCCAGCAAAGGTCTACCGGGACTACCCTACAATGAGCAGTTCTTC. It codes for CASKGLPGLPYNEQFF.

This clonotype was seen repeatedly, ten times or more. V gene TRBV7-8 combines with J gene TRBJ2-5, with 7 bases lining up with TRBD1. The germline V gene encodes CDR1 SGHVS and CDR2 FQNEAQ. V shed 8 bases and J 2 bases; nucleotides not matched to a gene: 11. The CDR3 runs 15 residues. This CDR3 is CASSRDRDRQETQYF. CDR3 DNA: TGTGCCAGCTCCCGAGACCGGGACAGACAAGAGACCCAGTACTTC.

The rearrangement uses TRBV6-6 and TRBJ1-1, with no clear D. This CDR3 region has 13 residues. Germline assignment: CDR1 MNHNY and CDR2 SVGAGI (reference sequence). V dropped 3 bases and J dropped 8 bases, with 13 bases sitting between them. This CDR3 reads CASSYRRDGEAFF. The CDR3, as DNA: TGTGCCAGCAGTTATAGGAGGGATGGAGAAGCTTTCTTT.

This clonotype turned up a few times. The chain recombines TRBV5-4 with TRBJ2-1; 13 nucleotides agree with TRBD2. Looked up from germline, CDR1 is SGHNT and CDR2 is YYREEE (reference sequence). The V gene end was trimmed by 2 bases and the J gene end by 6 bases; junction bases not matched to a gene: 8. The CDR3 runs 17 residues. The CDR3 loop reads CASSFAGTSGNANEQFF. The DNA for the CDR3 is TGTGCCAGCAGCTTCGCCGGGACTAGCGGGAATGCCAATGAGCAGTTCTTC. Full variable domain (remainder filled in from reference TRBV5-4 and TRBJ2-1): ETGVTQSPTHLIKTRGQQVTLRCSSQSGHNTVSWYQQALGQGPQFIFQYYREEENGRGNFPPRFSGLQFPNYSSELNVNALELDDSALYLCASSFAGTSGNANEQFFGPGTRLTVL.

The chain employs TRBV6-2 or TRBV6-3 and TRBJ2-3; the match to TRBD1 covers 9 bases. The V and J ends lost 2 bases and 1 base, in that order; junction bases with no gene match: 1. Germline CDR1 and CDR2: MNHEY and SVGEGT. The CDR3 runs to 15 residues. Here the CDR3 reads CASSYGQGRTDTQYF. The DNA for the CDR3 is TGTGCCAGCAGTTACGGACAGGGGCGCACAGATACGCAGTATTTT.

This clonotype was counted between two and nine times. This chain connects TRBV27 to TRBJ2-2; D gene uncertain. The V end was cut by 1 base, the J end by 4 bases, with 4 bases between. Germline-derived CDR1 and CDR2 are MNHEY and SMNVEV (reference sequence). The CDR3 extends over 13 amino acids. The DNA of the CDR3 is TGTGCCAGCAGTTTATACACCACCGGGGAGCTGTTTTTT. Its protein product is CASSLYTTGELFF.

V and J are TRBV28 and TRBJ2-7; TRBD2 might be the D (5 bases). Looked up from germline, CDR1 is MDHEN and CDR2 is SYDVKM. Trimming removed 3 bases at V and 10 bases at J, with 16 bases between. The CDR3 is 13 amino acids. The CDR3 DNA sequence: TGTGCCAGCAGTTTGCGGAGGCCTCTCGATCAGTACTTC. This sequence encodes CASSLRRPLDQYF. The full variable domain, completed using reference TRBV28 and TRBJ2-7, is DVKVTQSSRYLVKRTGEKVFLECVQDMDHENMFWYRQDPGLGLRLIYFSYDVKMKEKGDIPEGYSVSREKKERFSLILESASTNQTSMYLCASSLRRPLDQYFGPGTRLTVT.

This clonotype was found many times. The chain joins TRBV7-2 to TRBJ1-3; perhaps TRBD1 as D (5 bases). Trimming took 5 bases from V and 9 from J, leaving 11 bases between them. This CDR3 has 12 residues. Per germline, CDR1 SGHTA and CDR2 FQGNSA. In nucleotides, the CDR3 is TGTGCCAGCAGCCAGGGCTCAGGCACCATATATTTT. It codes for CASSQGSGTIYF.

This clonotype has at least ten counts. This rearrangement joins TRBV7-3 to TRBJ2-5; D is undetermined. The CDR3 sequence is 13 residues long. Per germline, CDR1 SGHTA and CDR2 FQGTGA. The V end was cut by 5 bases, the J end by 3 bases, with 10 bases between. The CDR3 spells CASSQTREETQYF. For the CDR3, the DNA is TGTGCCAGCAGCCAGACTCGCGAAGAGACCCAGTACTTC.